What follows describes a single TCR beta chain. Its specificity is not known. This CDR3 is 13 amino acids long. Germline CDR1 MNHEY, CDR2 SVGAGI. V was shortened by 10 bases and J by 9 bases, with 19 bases between the two germline ends. The source of the sample is a study of early T cells in non-severe SARS-CoV-2 infection. The wider study: Alpha and beta chains were unpaired, from unsorted whole-blood bulk RNA.

Researchers tagged individual cDNA molecules with unique molecular identifiers. TCRdb analysed the 5' RACE reads with MiXCR anew, one entry per CDR3 protein. The sample lists around 49,000 distinct CDR3 sequences, around 4.6% occurring once. General study points: Matching results from VDJdb favored anti-spike CD8 responses, leaving private and CD4 specificities undetected.

The sequenced sample was whole blood. This receptor was identified in an adult who was a healthcare worker with PCR-confirmed SARS-CoV-2 infection or an uninfected control (not recorded which). The chain couples TRBV6-5 to TRBJ2-1, with D perhaps TRBD2 (6 bases). The CDR3 DNA is TGTGCCACCAGACTAGATAGGTTCGGTGAGCAGTTCTTC. It encodes CATRLDRFGEQFF.